A single sample gave rise to the 4 T cell receptor beta chains below, sequenced in a study of shared clonotypes between healthy human individuals. Generated by immunoSEQ multiplex PCR, the TCRdb table keeps only in-frame clones and is missing some. The sample records hundreds of thousands of clones, around 75% being singletons. The source material was PBMCs. These receptor sequences come from a woman between 35 and 50 years old in good health. Some clones in this sample may be carry-over from other donors' samples.

The J gene is TRBJ2-3, the V gene TRBV29-1; D assignment may be TRBD1 or TRBD2 (5 bases each). Looked up from germline, CDR1 is SQVTM and CDR2 is ANQGSEA. The CDR3 is 11 amino acids. The V end was cut by 6 bases, the J end by 5 bases, with 9 bases between. CDR3 sequence reads: CSVVRGDTQYF. The CDR3 bases are TGCAGCGTGGTGAGGGGAGATACGCAGTATTTT.

The chain couples TRBV11-2 to TRBJ1-4; 9 bases are a match to TRBD1. Germline CDR1 reads SGHAT; CDR2 reads FQNNGV. The CDR3 length is 15 residues. V lost 3 bases, J lost 4 bases, and 3 bases stayed unmatched. DNA of the CDR3: TGTGCCAGCAGCTTTAGGGGACAGGGTAATGAAAAACTGTTTTTT. Its protein is CASSFRGQGNEKLFF.

The gene calls are TRBV28 and TRBJ2-3; D perhaps matches TRBD2 (7 bases). This CDR3 comprises 14 residues. V lost 5 bases and J lost 7, with 16 bases in between. Germline assignment: CDR1 MDHEN and CDR2 SYDVKM. The CDR3 DNA is TGTGCCAGCAGTCCTCCAGGGGAGGGAAATACGCAGTATTTT. Amino acids: CASSPPGEGNTQYF.

The chain carries TRBV4-1 and TRBJ2-1, with 10 bases aligning to TRBD2. In germline, CDR1 is MGHRA, CDR2 YSYEKL. The CDR3 loop spans 16 amino acids. Losses at the gene ends were 3 bases for V and 0 bases for J; bases not matched to a gene: 2. CDR3 coding DNA: TGCGCCAGCAGCCAGGGACTAGCGCGCTCCTACAATGAGCAGTTCTTC. Its translation is CASSQGLARSYNEQFF.